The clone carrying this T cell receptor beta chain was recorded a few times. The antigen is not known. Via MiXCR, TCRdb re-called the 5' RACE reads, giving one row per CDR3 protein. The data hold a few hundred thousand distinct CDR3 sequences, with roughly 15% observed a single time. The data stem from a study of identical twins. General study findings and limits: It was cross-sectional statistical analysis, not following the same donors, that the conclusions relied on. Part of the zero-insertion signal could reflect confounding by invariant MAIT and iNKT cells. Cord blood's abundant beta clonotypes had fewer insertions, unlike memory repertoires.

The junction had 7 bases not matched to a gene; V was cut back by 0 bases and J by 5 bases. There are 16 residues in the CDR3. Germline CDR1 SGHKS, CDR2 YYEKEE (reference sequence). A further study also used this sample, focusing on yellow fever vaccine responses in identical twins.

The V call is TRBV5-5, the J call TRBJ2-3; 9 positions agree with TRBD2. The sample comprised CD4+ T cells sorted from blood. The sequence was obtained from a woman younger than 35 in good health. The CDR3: CASSLEPAGGGDTQYF. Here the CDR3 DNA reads TGTGCCAGCAGCTTGGAACCAGCGGGGGGCGGAGATACGCAGTATTTT.